Included here is one T cell receptor beta chain sequence, with context. Its antigen remains unidentified. The sample is drawn from a study of CD8 T cells in Susac syndrome. General observations from the study: Individuals included in the TCR sequencing and HLA analysis were acknowledged by the study to be relatively few in number.

Random hexamers were used to reverse transcribe an amount of about 0.45 to 1 ug RNA. Across 54 Vbeta and 13 Jbeta, TCR beta CDR3 was amplified with immunoSEQ multiplex PCR. Via MiXCR, TCRdb re-called the immunoSEQ multiplex PCR reads, giving one row per CDR3 protein. The data contain more than 150,000 distinct CDR3 sequences, around 94% of them seen just once; the ten biggest clones take up about 0.13%. Age- and sex-matched healthy donors served as the control group. Negative isolation was applied to CD8+ and CD4+ T cells, and FACS enrichment was applied to TEMRA cells. With 2 bases removed from V and 0 bases from J, the gap between germline ends came to 7 bases. Per germline, CDR1 MNHEY and CDR2 SVGEGT. The CDR3 runs to 14 residues.

Source material: CD4+ T cells from PBMCs. The rearrangement links TRBV6-2 or TRBV6-3 to TRBJ1-1; no reliable D call. This receptor was taken from a human donor in good health. This chain's CDR3 is CASSYAVMNTEAFF. The CDR3 DNA follows: TGTGCCAGCAGTTACGCGGTGATGAACACTGAAGCTTTCTTT.